The T cell receptor beta chain under discussion was sequenced for a study of T cells of healthy individuals. TCRdb re-called the 5' RACE reads with MiXCR, one entry per CDR3 protein. The table records about 100,000 distinct CDR3 sequences, 15% to 20% of them present only once. This CDR3 has 16 residues. Germline trimming cut 8 bases from V and 0 bases from J; bases unmatched to any gene: 15. Germline V gives CDR1 GTSNPN, CDR2 SVGIG (reference sequence). The sequence came from a human donor in good health. The rearrangement links TRBV30 to TRBJ1-1, with 7 bases lining up with TRBD1. The CDR3 nucleotides read TGTGCCCAAACCGCCCCGGGACAGCTCATGAACACTGAAGCTTTCTTT. Its protein is CAQTAPGQLMNTEAFF.